The 14 T cell receptor beta chains reported below all come from one sample, sequenced in a study of monozygotic twins with inflammatory bowel disease (dated 2019 in TCRdb). Library preparation was by 5' RACE. The instrument given in TCRdb is Illumina HiSeq 2500. Each CDR3 protein sequence appears as one entry after TCRdb reprocessed the reads, and no DNA is included. The sample's own table lists approximately 420,000 distinct CDR3 sequences. The ten largest clones represent 2.4% of the sample. Sequenced material: blood. Every receptor here comes from a human donor with ulcerative colitis or Crohn's disease, or a healthy co-twin of an affected twin (not recorded which).

V usage is TRBV20-1 and J usage is TRBJ2-3. CDR3 size: 11 residues. Germline V lookup: CDR1 DFQATT, CDR2 SNEGSKA (reference sequence). The CDR3 loop is CSAKLGDTQYF.

This chain uses TRBV6-5 with TRBJ2-3; the D call from TCRdb, TRBD1, cannot be confirmed without DNA. The germline V gene encodes CDR1 MNHEY and CDR2 SVGAGI. CDR3 length: 16 amino acids. The CDR3: CASSNGQSKSTDTQYF.

V is TRBV27 and J is TRBJ1-5; absent DNA, TCRdb's TRBD1 call cannot be checked. Germline lookup yields CDR1 MNHEY and CDR2 SMNVEV (reference sequence). The CDR3 length is 17 residues. CDR3 sequence: CASSPRVARYSNQPQHF.

V usage is TRBV5-1 and J usage is TRBJ1-1; there is no DNA to check the TCRdb D call of TRBD1. The germline CDR1 and CDR2 sequences are SGHRS and YFSETQ. This CDR3 has 15 residues. CDR3 region: CASSLGDSPNTEAFF. Full variable domain (outside the CDR3, taken from reference TRBV5-1 and TRBJ1-1): KAGVTQTPRYLIKTRGQQVTLSCSPISGHRSVSWYQQTPGQGLQFLFEYFSETQRNKGNFPGRFSGRQFSNSRSEMNVSTLELGDSALYLCASSLGDSPNTEAFFGQGTRLTVV.

The chain employs TRBV30 and TRBJ1-3; TCRdb returns TRBD1, unconfirmable since there is no DNA. Germline assignment: CDR1 GTSNPN and CDR2 SVGIG (reference sequence). The CDR3 covers 13 residues. This CDR3 is CAWTPQVGNTIYF.

The chain is built from TRBV20-1 and TRBJ1-5; as DNA is missing, the TRBD1 call by TCRdb cannot be tested. The CDR3 contains 15 residues. From germline, CDR1 is DFQATT and CDR2 SNEGSKA (reference sequence). The CDR3 sequence: CSASPSGTGFKPQHF.

The chain employs TRBV5-1 and TRBJ1-5; TCRdb lists TRBD1, though no DNA is available to test this call. This CDR3 contains 15 residues. Germline CDR1 SGHRS, CDR2 YFSETQ. The CDR3 is CASSLAGTDYQPQHF.

CDR3 residues: CASSLAAGVMNEQFF. The chain uses TRBV5-1 and TRBJ2-1; without DNA, the TCRdb call of TRBD2 cannot be checked. The CDR3 loop spans 15 amino acids. Germline V lookup: CDR1 SGHRS, CDR2 YFSETQ. The full variable domain, its missing parts supplied by reference TRBV5-1 and TRBJ2-1, is KAGVTQTPRYLIKTRGQQVTLSCSPISGHRSVSWYQQTPGQGLQFLFEYFSETQRNKGNFPGRFSGRQFSNSRSEMNVSTLELGDSALYLCASSLAAGVMNEQFFGPGTRLTVL.

V is TRBV5-4 and J is TRBJ2-7; absent DNA, TCRdb's TRBD2 call cannot be checked. Germline V gene data show CDR1 as SGHNT and CDR2 as YYREEE (reference sequence). The CDR3 spans 16 residues. Here the CDR3 reads CASSLGGRSGSYEQYF.

The chain recombines TRBV4-2 with TRBJ2-1; TCRdb's assignment of TRBD1 cannot be checked, as there is no DNA. Germline-derived CDR1 and CDR2 are LGHNA and YNFKEQ. The length of the CDR3 is 15 residues. CDR3 loop: CASRPGQGPYNEQFF.

The chain recombines TRBV20-1 with TRBJ2-3; TCRdb selects TRBD2, and the lack of DNA leaves this call unchecked. The CDR3 has 19 amino acids. CDR1 DFQATT and CDR2 SNEGSKA come from the germline V gene (reference sequence). This chain's CDR3 is CSARDRVGTSGFLTDTQYF.

This chain joins TRBV30 and TRBJ1-5. CDR3 length equals 14 residues. Looked up from germline, CDR1 is GTSNPN and CDR2 is SVGIG (reference sequence). This chain's CDR3 is CAWSSGLSNQPQHF. Full variable domain (rest looked up from reference TRBV30 and TRBJ1-5): SQTIHQWPATLVQPVGSPLSLECTVEGTSNPNLYWYRQAAGRGLQLLFYSVGIGQISSEVPQNLSASRPQDRQFILSSKKLLLSDSGFYLCAWSSGLSNQPQHFGDGTRLSIL.

The genes are TRBV11-3 and TRBJ2-3; TCRdb reports TRBD1, a call that lacks DNA to check it against. Per germline, CDR1 SGHNT and CDR2 YENEEA. CDR3 length: 14 amino acids. The CDR3 spells CASSNTGGADTQYF.

CDR3 residues: CASSLSLAVGSYNEQFF. V is TRBV4-1 and J is TRBJ2-1; with no DNA, the TCRdb D assignment of TRBD2 cannot be verified. The CDR3 is made up of 17 amino acids. Germline V gives CDR1 MGHRA, CDR2 YSYEKL.